This is a list of T cell receptor beta chains from one sample in a study of OX40 agonist ivuxolimab in advanced cancers. Generated by immunoSEQ multiplex PCR, the TCRdb table keeps only in-frame clones and is missing some. This table holds nearly 80,000 clones, roughly 80% found once. Source: CD4+ or CD8+ T cells sorted from blood, taken in a trial of the OX40 agonist ivuxolimab. All receptors come from an adult with an advanced solid tumor such as melanoma, head and neck, liver or kidney cancer. The CDR3 runs from the conserved cysteine through the conserved F or W. D genes are given only for firm matches. Expanded clones are given a class, and other clones once, few, many or no size at all.

j_gene	d_gene	abundance	v_gene	CDR3aa	CDR3nt
TRBJ1-3	NA	NA	TRBV6-5	CASLKVDTIYF	TGTGCCAGCCTAAAAGTAGACACCATATATTTT
TRBJ2-1	NA	NA	TRBV9	CASSVAVGGPRRDNEQFF	TGTGCCAGCAGCGTAGCGGTAGGGGGACCCCGCCGTGACAATGAGCAGTTCTTC
TRBJ2-5	NA	once	TRBV9	CASSVGRTARDQYF	TGTGCCAGCAGCGTCGGACGGACTGCGCGGGACCAGTACTTC
TRBJ1-1	NA	NA	TRBV6-1	CASSEFLRDRAFF	TGTGCCAGCAGTGAATTTCTGAGGGATCGAGCTTTCTTT
TRBJ1-4	NA	NA	TRBV30	CAWSVGGSVEKLFF	TGTGCCTGGAGTGTAGGCGGGTCGGTTGAAAAACTGTTTTTT
TRBJ2-7	TRBD2	NA	TRBV7-9	CASSTATSGRRRGYEQYF	TGTGCCAGCAGCACCGCGACTAGCGGGAGAAGGAGGGGGTACGAGCAGTACTTC
TRBJ1-4	NA	NA	TRBV18	CASSPTNEKLFF	TGTGCCAGCTCACCAACTAATGAAAAACTGTTTTTT
TRBJ2-5	TRBD2	NA	TRBV19	CASSIGAGGQTQYF	TGTGCCAGTAGTATAGGAGCGGGGGGCCAGACCCAGTACTTC
TRBJ1-2	NA	NA	TRBV9	CASSVTDSTGGYTF	TGTGCCAGCAGCGTGACAGACTCCACAGGGGGCTACACCTTC
TRBJ2-7	TRBD1	NA	TRBV18	CASSLWTGDEQYF	TGTGCCAGCTCCCTCTGGACAGGGGACGAGCAGTACTTC
TRBJ2-1	TRBD2	NA	TRBV7-8	CASSARGGGYNEQFF	TGTGCCAGCAGCGCCCGGGGGGGCGGGTACAATGAGCAGTTCTTC
TRBJ1-1	NA	NA	TRBV6-5	CASSYGQMNTEAFF	TGTGCCAGCAGTTATGGCCAAATGAACACTGAAGCTTTCTTT
TRBJ1-2	TRBD1	NA	TRBV7-6	CASSLGGQGKANYGYTF	TGTGCCAGCAGCCTGGGGGGACAGGGGAAAGCTAACTATGGCTACACCTTC
TRBJ2-3	TRBD1	NA	TRBV14	CASSLRTGSTDTQYF	TGTGCCAGCAGCCTAAGGACAGGGAGCACAGATACGCAGTATTTT
TRBJ2-1	NA	NA	TRBV9	CASTLSVGGLDEQFF	TGTGCCAGCACCCTCTCCGTGGGAGGCCTGGATGAGCAGTTCTTC
TRBJ1-1	TRBD1	NA	TRBV15	CATSREGTGDAEAFF	TGTGCCACCAGCAGAGAAGGGACAGGGGATGCTGAAGCTTTCTTT
TRBJ2-1	NA	once	TRBV6-5	CASSTLNEQFF	TGTGCCAGCAGTACTCTCAATGAGCAGTTCTTC
TRBJ2-1	NA	NA	TRBV15	CATSRDIGGSNEQFF	TGTGCCACCAGCAGAGATATTGGGGGGAGCAATGAGCAGTTCTTC
TRBJ1-2	NA	few	TRBV6-6	CASSWDTGYGYTF	TGTGCCAGCAGTTGGGACACCGGCTATGGCTACACCTTC
TRBJ2-2	NA	NA	TRBV25-1	CASSVPGPTGELFF	TGTGCCAGCAGTGTACCGGGACCTACCGGGGAGCTGTTTTTT
TRBJ2-7	NA	NA	TRBV28	CASSPYSGSTTYEQYF	TGTGCCAGCAGTCCATATTCCGGGTCCACTACCTACGAGCAGTACTTC
TRBJ1-2	NA	NA	TRBV5-6	CASSLGLPNYGYTF	TGTGCCAGCAGCCTAGGACTTCCTAACTATGGCTACACCTTC
TRBJ2-7	TRBD2	NA	TRBV6-5	CASSYVAGVYEQYF	TGTGCCAGCAGTTACGTAGCGGGAGTCTACGAGCAGTACTTC
TRBJ2-7	NA	NA	TRBV4-3	CASSQEDRTYEQYF	TGCGCCAGCAGCCAAGAAGACAGGACCTACGAGCAGTACTTC
TRBJ2-3	NA	NA	TRBV10-2	CASTRRGGGVTDTQYF	TGCGCCAGCACCAGGAGGGGGGGCGGGGTCACAGATACGCAGTATTTT
TRBJ1-2	NA	NA	TRBV28	CATLWQGGNGYTF	TGTGCCACCCTTTGGCAGGGCGGGAATGGCTACACCTTC
TRBJ2-5	NA	NA	TRBV9	CASGGAVGTQYF	TGTGCCAGCGGGGGGGCCGTCGGGACCCAGTACTTC
TRBJ2-1	NA	NA	TRBV19	CASSRAYGGSSYNEQFF	TGTGCCAGTAGTAGGGCATATGGGGGCAGCTCCTACAATGAGCAGTTCTTC
TRBJ2-7	NA	NA	TRBV18	CASSPPYRGVRHF	TGTGCCAGCTCACCACCGTATCGAGGGGTGAGGCACTTC
TRBJ2-7	TRBD1	once	TRBV7-2	CASSARTGKSSYEQYF	TGTGCCAGCAGCGCCCGGACAGGGAAAAGCTCCTACGAGCAGTACTTC
TRBJ2-3	NA	NA	TRBV29-1	CSVVLSLRADTQYF	TGCAGCGTTGTTCTGAGTCTCAGGGCAGATACGCAGTATTTT
TRBJ1-2	NA	NA	TRBV4-1	CASQAEQYGYTF	TGCGCCTCGCAGGCGGAGCAATATGGCTACACCTTC
TRBJ1-2	NA	NA	TRBV6-6	CASSHDTGYGYTF	TGTGCCAGCAGTCACGACACGGGCTATGGCTACACCTTC
TRBJ2-7	NA	NA	TRBV6-6	CASEIDRSHEQYF	TGTGCCAGCGAAATAGACAGGTCCCACGAGCAGTACTTC
TRBJ2-2	TRBD1	NA	TRBV5-6	CASSYYRGRNTGELFF	TGTGCCAGCAGCTATTACAGGGGGCGGAACACCGGGGAGCTGTTTTTT
TRBJ1-1	TRBD1	NA	TRBV6-5	CASSYEGQGVTFF	TGTGCCAGCAGTTACGAGGGACAGGGGGTAACTTTCTTT
TRBJ2-3	NA	few	TRBV2	CASTHLGTDTQYF	TGTGCCAGCACACATTTGGGCACAGATACGCAGTATTTT
TRBJ1-2	NA	once	TRBV7-2	CASSSAGTPPLGYTF	TGTGCCAGCAGCTCAGCCGGGACACCTCCCCTGGGCTACACCTTC
TRBJ2-7	TRBD1	NA	TRBV18	CASSRDRGPVRAYEQYF	TGTGCCAGCTCGCGGGACAGGGGGCCGGTCAGGGCCTACGAGCAGTACTTC
TRBJ1-2	TRBD1	NA	TRBV7-2	CASSQTGGVGYTF	TGTGCCAGCAGCCAAACAGGGGGCGTTGGCTACACCTTC
TRBJ2-1	TRBD2	few	TRBV10-1	CASSPGTSGNEQFF	TGCGCCAGCAGCCCTGGGACTAGTGGCAATGAGCAGTTCTTC
TRBJ2-1	NA	NA	TRBV11-2	CASSGRAPSSYNEQFF	TGTGCCAGCAGCGGACGGGCCCCGAGCTCCTACAATGAGCAGTTCTTC
TRBJ2-5	NA	NA	TRBV6-6	CASSSLYREPIETQYF	TGTGCCAGCAGTTCCCTCTACCGGGAACCAATAGAGACCCAGTACTTC
TRBJ1-5	TRBD1	NA	TRBV7-2	CASSFSRGNQPQHF	TGTGCCAGCAGCTTTTCCAGGGGGAATCAGCCCCAGCATTTT
TRBJ2-7	TRBD1	once	TRBV27	CASSRGNFRLGQDHREQYF	TGTGCCAGCAGCCGCGGGAACTTCCGGCTGGGACAGGACCATCGCGAGCAGTACTTC
TRBJ2-7	TRBD1	NA	TRBV9	CASSSRTGSGEEQYF	TGTGCCAGCAGCTCCCGGACAGGGTCGGGGGAGGAGCAGTACTTC
TRBJ2-2	NA	NA	TRBV7-6	CASSLAPNLRTGELFF	TGTGCCAGCAGCTTAGCGCCCAATCTCCGGACCGGGGAGCTGTTTTTT